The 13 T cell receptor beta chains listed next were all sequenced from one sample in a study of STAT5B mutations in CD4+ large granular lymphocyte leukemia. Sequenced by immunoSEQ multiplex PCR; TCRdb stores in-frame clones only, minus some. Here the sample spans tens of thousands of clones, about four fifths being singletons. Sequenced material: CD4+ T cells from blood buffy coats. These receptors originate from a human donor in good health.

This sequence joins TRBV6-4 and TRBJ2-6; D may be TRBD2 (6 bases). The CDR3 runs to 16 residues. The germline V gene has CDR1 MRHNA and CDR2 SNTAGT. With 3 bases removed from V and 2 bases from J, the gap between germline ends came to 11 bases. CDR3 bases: TGTGCCAGCAGTGATAGGACGGGGGCTGGGGCCAACGTCCTGACTTTC. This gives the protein CASSDRTGAGANVLTF.

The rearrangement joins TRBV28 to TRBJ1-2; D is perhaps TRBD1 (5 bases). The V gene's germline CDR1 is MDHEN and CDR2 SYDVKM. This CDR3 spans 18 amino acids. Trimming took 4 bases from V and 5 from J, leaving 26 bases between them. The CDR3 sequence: CASSSLLVGGVPGYGYTF. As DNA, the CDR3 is TGTGCCAGCAGTTCCCTCCTCGTCGGGGGGGTGCCGGGATATGGCTACACCTTC.

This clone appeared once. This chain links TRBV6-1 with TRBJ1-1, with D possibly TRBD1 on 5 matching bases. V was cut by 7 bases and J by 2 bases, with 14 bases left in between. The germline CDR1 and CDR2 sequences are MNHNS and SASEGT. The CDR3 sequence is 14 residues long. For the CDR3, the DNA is TGTGCCAGCACCTCCGACAGAACTAACACTGAAGCTTTCTTT. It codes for CASTSDRTNTEAFF.

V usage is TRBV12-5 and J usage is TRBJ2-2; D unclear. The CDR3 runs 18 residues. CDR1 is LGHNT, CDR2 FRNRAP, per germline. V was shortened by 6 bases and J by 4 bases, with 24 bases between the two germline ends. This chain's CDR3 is CASGSPITGVASTGELFF. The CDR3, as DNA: TGTGCTAGTGGCTCCCCTATCACCGGAGTGGCGAGCACCGGGGAGCTGTTTTTT. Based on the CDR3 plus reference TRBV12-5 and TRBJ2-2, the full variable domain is DARVTQTPRHKVTEMGQEVTMRCQPILGHNTVFWYRQTMMQGLELLAYFRNRAPLDDSGMPKDRFSAEMPDATLATLKIQPSEPRDSAVYFCASGSPITGVASTGELFFGEGSRLTVL.

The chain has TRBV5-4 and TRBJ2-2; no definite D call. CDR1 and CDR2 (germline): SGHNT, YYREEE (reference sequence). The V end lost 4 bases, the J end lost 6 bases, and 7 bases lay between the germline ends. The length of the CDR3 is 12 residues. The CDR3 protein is CASSPVAGELFF. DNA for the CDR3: TGTGCCAGCAGCCCCGTGGCCGGGGAGCTGTTTTTT.

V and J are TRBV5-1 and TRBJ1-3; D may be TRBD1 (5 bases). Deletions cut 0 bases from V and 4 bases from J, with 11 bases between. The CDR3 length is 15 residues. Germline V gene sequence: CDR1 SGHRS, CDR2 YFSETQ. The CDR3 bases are TGCGCCAGCAGCTTGGGTTCAGGGCTCGGAAACACCATATATTTT. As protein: CASSLGSGLGNTIYF. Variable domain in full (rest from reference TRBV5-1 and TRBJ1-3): KAGVTQTPRYLIKTRGQQVTLSCSPISGHRSVSWYQQTPGQGLQFLFEYFSETQRNKGNFPGRFSGRQFSNSRSEMNVSTLELGDSALYLCASSLGSGLGNTIYFGEGSWLTVV.

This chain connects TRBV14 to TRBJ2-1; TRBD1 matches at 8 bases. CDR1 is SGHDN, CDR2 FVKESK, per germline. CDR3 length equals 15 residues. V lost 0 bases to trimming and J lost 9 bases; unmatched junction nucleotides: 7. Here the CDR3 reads CASSQEGQGYGEQFF. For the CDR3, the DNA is TGTGCCAGCAGCCAAGAAGGACAGGGTTATGGTGAGCAGTTCTTC.

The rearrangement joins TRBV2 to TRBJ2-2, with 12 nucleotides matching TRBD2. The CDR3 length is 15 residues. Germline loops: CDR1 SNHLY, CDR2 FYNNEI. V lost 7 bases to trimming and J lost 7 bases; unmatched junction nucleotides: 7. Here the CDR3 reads CASKKRLAGDGELFF. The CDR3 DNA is TGTGCCAGCAAGAAGAGACTAGCGGGGGACGGGGAGCTGTTTTTT.

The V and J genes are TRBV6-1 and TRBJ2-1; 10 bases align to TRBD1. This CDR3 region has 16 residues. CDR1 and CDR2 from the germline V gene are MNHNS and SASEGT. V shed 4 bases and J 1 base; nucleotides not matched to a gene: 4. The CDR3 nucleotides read TGTGCCAGCAGTGGACCGGGACAGGGGTCCTACAATGAGCAGTTCTTC. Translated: CASSGPGQGSYNEQFF.

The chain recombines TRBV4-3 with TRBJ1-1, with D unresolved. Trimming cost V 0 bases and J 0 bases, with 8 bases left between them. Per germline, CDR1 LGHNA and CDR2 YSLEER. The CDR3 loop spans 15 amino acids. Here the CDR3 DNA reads TGCGCCAGCAGCCAAGAGGTCGGAATGAACACTGAAGCTTTCTTT. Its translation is CASSQEVGMNTEAFF.

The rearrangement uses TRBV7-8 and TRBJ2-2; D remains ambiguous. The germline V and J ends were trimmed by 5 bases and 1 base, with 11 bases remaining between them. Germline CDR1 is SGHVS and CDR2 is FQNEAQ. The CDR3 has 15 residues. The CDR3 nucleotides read TGTGCCAGCAGCCCCGCCATTTGGAACACCGGGGAGCTGTTTTTT. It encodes CASSPAIWNTGELFF.

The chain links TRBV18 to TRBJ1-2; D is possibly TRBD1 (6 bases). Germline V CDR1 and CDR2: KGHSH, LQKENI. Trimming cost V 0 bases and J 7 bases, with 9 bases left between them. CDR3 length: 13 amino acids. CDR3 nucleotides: TGTGCCAGCTCACCACCGGGGGCACTTGGCTACACCTTC. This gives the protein CASSPPGALGYTF.

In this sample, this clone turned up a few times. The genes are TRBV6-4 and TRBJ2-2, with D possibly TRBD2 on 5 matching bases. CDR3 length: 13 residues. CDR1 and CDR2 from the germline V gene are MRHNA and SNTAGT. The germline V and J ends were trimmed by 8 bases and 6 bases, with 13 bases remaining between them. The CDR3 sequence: CASSLEAAGELFF. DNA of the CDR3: TGTGCCAGCTCCTTGGAGGCGGCCGGGGAGCTGTTTTTT.